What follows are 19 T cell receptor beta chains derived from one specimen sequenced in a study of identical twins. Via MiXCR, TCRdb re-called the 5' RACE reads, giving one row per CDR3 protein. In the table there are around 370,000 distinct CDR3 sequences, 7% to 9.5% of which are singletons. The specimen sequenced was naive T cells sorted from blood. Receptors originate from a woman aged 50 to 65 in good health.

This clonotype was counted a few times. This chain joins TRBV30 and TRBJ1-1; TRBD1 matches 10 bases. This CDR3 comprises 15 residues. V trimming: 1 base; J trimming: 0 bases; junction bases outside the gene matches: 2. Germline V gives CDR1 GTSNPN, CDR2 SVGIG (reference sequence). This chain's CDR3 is CAWSGGTGVNTEAFF. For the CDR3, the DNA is TGTGCCTGGAGTGGAGGGACAGGGGTGAACACTGAAGCTTTCTTT. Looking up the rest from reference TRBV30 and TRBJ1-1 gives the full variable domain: SQTIHQWPATLVQPVGSPLSLECTVEGTSNPNLYWYRQAAGRGLQLLFYSVGIGQISSEVPQNLSASRPQDRQFILSSKKLLLSDSGFYLCAWSGGTGVNTEAFFGQGTRLTVV.

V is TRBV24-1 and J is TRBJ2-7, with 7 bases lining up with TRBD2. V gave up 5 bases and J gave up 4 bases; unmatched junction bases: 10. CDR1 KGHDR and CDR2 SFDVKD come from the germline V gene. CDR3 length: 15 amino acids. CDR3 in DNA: TGTGCCACCAGTGCGCTAGGGACGCGGGGGTACGAGCAGTACTTC. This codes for CATSALGTRGYEQYF.

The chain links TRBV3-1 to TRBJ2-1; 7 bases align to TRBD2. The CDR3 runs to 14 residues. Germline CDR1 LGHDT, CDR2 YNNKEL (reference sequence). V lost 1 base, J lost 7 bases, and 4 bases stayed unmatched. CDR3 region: CASSQGSSGNEQFF. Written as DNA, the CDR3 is TGTGCCAGCAGCCAAGGGAGTAGCGGGAATGAGCAGTTCTTC.

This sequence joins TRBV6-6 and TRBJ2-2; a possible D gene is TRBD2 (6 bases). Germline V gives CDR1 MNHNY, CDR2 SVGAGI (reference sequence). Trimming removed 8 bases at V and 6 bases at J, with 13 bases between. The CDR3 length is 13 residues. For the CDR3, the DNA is TGTGCCAGCCGAGGCGGGACGCCCGGGGAGCTGTTTTTT. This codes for CASRGGTPGELFF.

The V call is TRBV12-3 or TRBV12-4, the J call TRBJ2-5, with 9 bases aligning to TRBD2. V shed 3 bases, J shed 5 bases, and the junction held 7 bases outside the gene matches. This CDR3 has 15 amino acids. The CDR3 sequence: CASSFIAGVGETQYF. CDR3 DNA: TGTGCCAGCAGTTTCATAGCGGGAGTAGGGGAGACCCAGTACTTC.

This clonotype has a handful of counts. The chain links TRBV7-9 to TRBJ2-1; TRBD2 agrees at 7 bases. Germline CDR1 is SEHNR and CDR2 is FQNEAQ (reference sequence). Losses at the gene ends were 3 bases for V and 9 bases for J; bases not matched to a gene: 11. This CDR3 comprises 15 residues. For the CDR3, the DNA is TGTGCCAGCAGCTTTCTGGAGGGAGGGCCTGGTGAGCAGTTCTTC. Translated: CASSFLEGGPGEQFF.

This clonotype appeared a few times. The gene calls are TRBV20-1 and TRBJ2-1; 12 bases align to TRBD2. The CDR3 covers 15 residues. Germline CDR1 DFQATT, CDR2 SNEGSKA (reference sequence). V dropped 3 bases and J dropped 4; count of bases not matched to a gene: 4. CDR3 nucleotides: TGCAGTGCTAGGGAACTAGCGGGAGGTTACAATGAGCAGTTCTTC. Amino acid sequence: CSARELAGGYNEQFF.

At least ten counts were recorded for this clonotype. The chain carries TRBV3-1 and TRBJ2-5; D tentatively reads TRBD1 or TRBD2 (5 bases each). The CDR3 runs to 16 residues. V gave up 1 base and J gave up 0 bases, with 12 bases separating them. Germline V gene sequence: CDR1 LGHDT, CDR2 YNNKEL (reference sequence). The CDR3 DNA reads TGTGCCAGCAGCCAAGGAGCGGCAGGGTACCAAGAGACCCAGTACTTC. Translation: CASSQGAAGYQETQYF.

This chain's CDR3 is CASRFGTGGYGYTF. In DNA form, the CDR3 reads TGTGCCAGCAGGTTCGGGACAGGCGGCTATGGCTACACCTTC. V is TRBV25-1 and J is TRBJ1-2; 8 nucleotides agree with TRBD1. The germline V gene encodes CDR1 MGHDK and CDR2 SYGVNS. The CDR3 length is 14 residues. Trimming cost V 6 bases and J 4 bases; bases outside gene matches: 7.

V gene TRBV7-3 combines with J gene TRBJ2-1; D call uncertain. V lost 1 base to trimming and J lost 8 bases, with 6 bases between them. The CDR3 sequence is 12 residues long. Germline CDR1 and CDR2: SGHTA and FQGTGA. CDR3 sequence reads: CASSLRGHEQFF. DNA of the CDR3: TGTGCCAGCAGCTTAAGGGGTCATGAGCAGTTCTTC.

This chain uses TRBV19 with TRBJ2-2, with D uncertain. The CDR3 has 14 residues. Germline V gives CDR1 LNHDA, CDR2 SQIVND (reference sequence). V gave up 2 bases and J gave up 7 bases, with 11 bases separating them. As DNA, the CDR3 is TGTGCCAGTAGTATACGGAGCCGGGTCGGGGAGCTGTTTTTT. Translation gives CASSIRSRVGELFF. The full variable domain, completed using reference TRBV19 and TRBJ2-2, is DGGITQSPKYLFRKEGQNVTLSCEQNLNHDAMYWYRQDPGQGLRLIYYSQIVNDFQKGDIAEGYSVSREKKESFPLTVTSAQKNPTAFYLCASSIRSRVGELFFGEGSRLTVL.

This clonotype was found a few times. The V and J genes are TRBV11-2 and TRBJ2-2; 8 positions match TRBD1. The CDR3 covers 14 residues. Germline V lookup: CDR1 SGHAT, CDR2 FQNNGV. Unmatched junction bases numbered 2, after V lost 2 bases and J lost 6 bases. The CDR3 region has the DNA TGTGCCAGCAGCTTACAGGGGGCGTCCGGGGAGCTGTTTTTT. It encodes CASSLQGASGELFF. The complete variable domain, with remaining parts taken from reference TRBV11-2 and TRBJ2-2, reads EAGVAQSPRYKIIEKRQSVAFWCNPISGHATLYWYQQILGQGPKLLIQFQNNGVVDDSQLPKDRFSAERLKGVDSTLKIQPAKLEDSAVYLCASSLQGASGELFFGEGSRLTVL.

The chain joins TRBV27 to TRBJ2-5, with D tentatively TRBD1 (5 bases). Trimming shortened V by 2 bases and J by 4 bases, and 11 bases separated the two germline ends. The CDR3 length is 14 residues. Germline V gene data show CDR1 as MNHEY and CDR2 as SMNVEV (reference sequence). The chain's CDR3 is CASSLVDNLETQYF. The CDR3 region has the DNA TGTGCCAGCAGTTTAGTGGACAATCTAGAGACCCAGTACTTC.

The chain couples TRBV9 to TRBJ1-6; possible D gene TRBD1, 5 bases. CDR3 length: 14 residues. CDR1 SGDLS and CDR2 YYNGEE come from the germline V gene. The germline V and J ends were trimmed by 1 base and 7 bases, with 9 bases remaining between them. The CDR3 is CASSVQAGNSPLHF. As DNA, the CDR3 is TGTGCCAGCAGCGTACAGGCAGGGAATTCACCCCTCCACTTT.

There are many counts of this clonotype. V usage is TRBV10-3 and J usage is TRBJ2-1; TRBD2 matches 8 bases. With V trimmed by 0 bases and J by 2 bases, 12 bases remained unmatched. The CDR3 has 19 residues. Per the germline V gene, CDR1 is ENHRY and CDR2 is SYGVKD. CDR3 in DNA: TGTGCCATCAGTGAGTCAGAGGGAGAAAGACTAGCGCCCTACAATGAGCAGTTCTTC. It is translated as CAISESEGERLAPYNEQFF.

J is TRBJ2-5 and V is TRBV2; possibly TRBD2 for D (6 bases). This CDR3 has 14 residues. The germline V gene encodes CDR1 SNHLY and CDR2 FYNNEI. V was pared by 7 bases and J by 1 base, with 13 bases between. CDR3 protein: CASIYGGLQETQYF. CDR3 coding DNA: TGTGCCAGCATTTATGGGGGACTCCAAGAGACCCAGTACTTC.

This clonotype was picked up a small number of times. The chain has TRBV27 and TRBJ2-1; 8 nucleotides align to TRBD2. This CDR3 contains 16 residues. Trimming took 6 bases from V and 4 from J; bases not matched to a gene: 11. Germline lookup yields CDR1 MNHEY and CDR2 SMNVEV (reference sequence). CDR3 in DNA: TGTGCCAGCAGAAGCTTCACTAGCGGAGTGTACAATGAGCAGTTCTTC. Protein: CASRSFTSGVYNEQFF.

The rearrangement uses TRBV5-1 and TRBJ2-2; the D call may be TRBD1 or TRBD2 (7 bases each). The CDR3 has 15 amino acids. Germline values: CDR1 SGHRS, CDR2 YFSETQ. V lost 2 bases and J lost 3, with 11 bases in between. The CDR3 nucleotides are TGCGCCAGCAGCTTCTCAGGGGGGGACACCGGGGAGCTGTTTTTT. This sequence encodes CASSFSGGDTGELFF.

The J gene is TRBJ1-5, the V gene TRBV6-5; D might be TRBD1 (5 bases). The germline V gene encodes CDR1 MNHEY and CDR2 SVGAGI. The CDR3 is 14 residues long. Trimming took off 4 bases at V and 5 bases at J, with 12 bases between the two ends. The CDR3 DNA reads TGTGCCAGCAGTTGGGGGGGGGTTGATCAGCCCCAGCATTTT. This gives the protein CASSWGGVDQPQHF.